The 28 T cell receptor beta chains listed next were all sequenced from one sample in a study of cytomegalovirus exposure and HLA in healthy donors. PCR employed 60 Vbeta and 13 Jbeta primers. TCRdb's table, derived via immunoSEQ multiplex PCR, lists solely in-frame clones and lacks some. The repertoire holds roughly 150,000 clones, with around four fifths as singletons. Sequencing was performed on PBMCs. Every receptor here comes from a man aged 25 to 40 in good health and CMV-seronegative.

The chain recombines TRBV18 with TRBJ2-3, with D perhaps matching TRBD1 (6 bases). The CDR3 is made up of 15 amino acids. Germline assignment: CDR1 KGHSH and CDR2 LQKENI. V was cut by 6 bases and J by 2 bases, with 15 bases left in between. The chain's CDR3 is CASSSGEPFTDTQYF. The CDR3 DNA reads TGTGCCAGCTCCTCAGGGGAGCCCTTCACAGATACGCAGTATTTT.

The V gene is TRBV7-2, the J gene TRBJ2-1; TRBD2 agrees at 11 bases. The CDR3 sequence is 14 residues long. V gave up 4 bases and J gave up 10 bases; unmatched junction bases: 6. CDR1 and CDR2 from the germline V gene are SGHTA and FQGNSA. The CDR3 sequence is CASSYNSGREEQFF. The DNA for the CDR3 is TGTGCCAGCAGCTATAATAGCGGGAGGGAAGAGCAGTTCTTC.

This chain connects TRBV5-6 to TRBJ1-2; D is perhaps TRBD1 (5 bases). Germline CDR1 is SGHDT and CDR2 is YYEEEE. V was cut by 0 bases and J by 4 bases, with 10 bases left in between. The CDR3 is 14 amino acids. CDR3 DNA: TGTGCCAGCAGCTTGGCCACTCAGGGCTATGGCTACACCTTC. This translates into CASSLATQGYGYTF.

The V gene is TRBV5-1, the J gene TRBJ2-7, with D uncertain. This CDR3 comprises 13 residues. V was clipped by 4 bases and J by 0 bases, with 8 bases between them. Germline CDR1 and CDR2: SGHRS and YFSETQ. CDR3 region: CASSLSPSYEQYF. The CDR3 nucleotides read TGCGCCAGCAGCCTCAGTCCCTCCTACGAGCAGTACTTC. The whole variable domain, remainder taken from reference TRBV5-1 and TRBJ2-7, is KAGVTQTPRYLIKTRGQQVTLSCSPISGHRSVSWYQQTPGQGLQFLFEYFSETQRNKGNFPGRFSGRQFSNSRSEMNVSTLELGDSALYLCASSLSPSYEQYFGPGTRLTVT.

The chain has TRBV6-6 and TRBJ2-7, with 9 bases aligning to TRBD1. This CDR3 contains 14 residues. Germline CDR1 is MNHNY and CDR2 is SVGAGI (reference sequence). V lost 3 bases to trimming and J lost 6 bases; unmatched junction nucleotides: 6. The CDR3 region is CASSYGQGWVEQYF. The CDR3 DNA reads TGTGCCAGCAGTTATGGACAGGGGTGGGTCGAGCAGTACTTC.

There are a few counts of this clone. Mismatch with germline at one junction end may stem from a read error. The identical CDR3 is also encoded by other nucleotide sequences in the sample. The genes are TRBV2 and TRBJ1-4, with D possibly being TRBD1 (6 bases). Germline CDR1 is SNHLY and CDR2 is FYNNEI. The CDR3 has 15 amino acids. The CDR3 protein is CASRSLGGISEKLFF. In DNA, the CDR3 is TGCGCCAGCAGATCCCTAGGGGGAATTTCGGAAAAACTGTTTTTT. Supplemented by reference TRBV2 and TRBJ1-4, the full variable domain reads EPEVTQTPSHQVTQMGQEVILRCVPISNHLYFYWYRQILGQKVEFLVSFYNNEISEKSEIFDDQFSVERPDGSNFTLKIRSTKLEDSAMYFCASRSLGGISEKLFFGSGTQLSVL.

V gene TRBV7-8 combines with J gene TRBJ2-5; 8 nucleotides align to TRBD1. Germline values: CDR1 SGHVS, CDR2 FQNEAQ. The ends lost 3 bases at V and 1 base at J; junction bases unmatched: 1. CDR3 length equals 14 residues. For the CDR3, the DNA is TGTGCCAGCAGCTTTGGGACAGGCCAAGAGACCCAGTACTTC. It specifies CASSFGTGQETQYF.

This rearrangement joins TRBV27 to TRBJ1-6; TRBD1 agrees at 10 bases. The CDR3 extends over 14 amino acids. V was clipped by 5 bases and J by 8 bases; unmatched bases: 3. The V gene's germline CDR1 is MNHEY and CDR2 SMNVEV (reference sequence). In DNA, the CDR3 is TGTGCCAGCAGTATTGGACAGGGGGATTCACCCCTCCACTTT. Translating it yields CASSIGQGDSPLHF.

This clone was recorded once. The V and J genes are TRBV7-9 and TRBJ2-1; 9 nucleotides match TRBD2. CDR1 and CDR2 from the germline V gene are SEHNR and FQNEAQ (reference sequence). Trimming at V came to 3 bases and at J to 6 bases, leaving 6 bases not matched to a gene. The CDR3 is 15 amino acids. The CDR3 DNA follows: TGTGCCAGCAGCTTCTCTAGCGGGACCTTCAATGAGCAGTTCTTC. This codes for CASSFSSGTFNEQFF.

The chain links TRBV7-2 to TRBJ1-5; 10 bases match TRBD1. CDR1 and CDR2 from the germline V gene are SGHTA and FQGNSA. The length of the CDR3 is 16 residues. V was pared by 5 bases and J by 4 bases, with 8 bases of the junction left unmatched. The CDR3 loop is CASSARDRGGNQPQHF. In DNA form, the CDR3 reads TGTGCCAGCAGCGCCCGGGACAGGGGAGGGAATCAGCCCCAGCATTTT.

The rearrangement uses TRBV6-4 and TRBJ2-7, with D perhaps matching TRBD1 (6 bases). CDR1 is MRHNA and CDR2 is SNTAGT in the germline V gene. V shed 4 bases and J shed 1 base, with 11 bases lying between them. The CDR3 has 14 residues. The CDR3 loop is CASSAPDSSYEQYF. The CDR3 DNA follows: TGTGCCAGCAGTGCCCCGGACAGTTCCTACGAGCAGTACTTC.

The chain links TRBV29-1 to TRBJ2-1; a possible D gene is TRBD2 (7 bases). The CDR3 has 14 amino acids. Germline V lookup: CDR1 SQVTM, CDR2 ANQGSEA. Between the trimmed V and J ends, which lost 7 bases and 3 bases, there was a span of 16 bases. In DNA form, the CDR3 reads TGCAGCGCACCGGGGGCGGGAGACTACAATGAGCAGTTCTTC. This encodes CSAPGAGDYNEQFF.

This clone was detected only a few times. V usage is TRBV28 and J usage is TRBJ2-3; 11 positions match TRBD2. There are 17 residues in the CDR3. V shed 7 bases, J shed 9 bases, and the junction held 18 bases outside the gene matches. Germline V gene data show CDR1 as MDHEN and CDR2 as SYDVKM. CDR3 DNA: TGTGCCAGCAATCCCGGGTTAGCGGGAGGGCACAGCCCCACGCAGTATTTT. It is translated as CASNPGLAGGHSPTQYF.

The rearrangement uses TRBV19 and TRBJ2-1; 15 nucleotides match TRBD2. The V gene end was trimmed by 5 bases and the J gene end by 2 bases; junction bases not matched to a gene: 7. The length of the CDR3 is 18 residues. The germline gives CDR1 LNHDA, CDR2 SQIVND (reference sequence). The CDR3 region has the DNA TGTGCCAGTAGTCCCGGACTAGCGGGAGGGCTAACCTACAATGAGCAGTTCTTC. The encoded protein is CASSPGLAGGLTYNEQFF. Looking up the rest from reference TRBV19 and TRBJ2-1 gives the full variable domain: DGGITQSPKYLFRKEGQNVTLSCEQNLNHDAMYWYRQDPGQGLRLIYYSQIVNDFQKGDIAEGYSVSREKKESFPLTVTSAQKNPTAFYLCASSPGLAGGLTYNEQFFGPGTRLTVL.

This clone appeared once. This chain uses TRBV28 with TRBJ2-7, with D possibly matching TRBD1 (6 bases). The CDR3 spans 15 residues. V was shortened by 8 bases and J by 1 base, with 18 bases between the two germline ends. The germline V gene encodes CDR1 MDHEN and CDR2 SYDVKM. The CDR3 sequence: CASRSGQLASYEQYF. As DNA, the CDR3 is TGTGCCAGCCGATCTGGACAGCTGGCGTCCTACGAGCAGTACTTC. Based on the CDR3 plus reference TRBV28 and TRBJ2-7, the full variable domain is DVKVTQSSRYLVKRTGEKVFLECVQDMDHENMFWYRQDPGLGLRLIYFSYDVKMKEKGDIPEGYSVSREKKERFSLILESASTNQTSMYLCASRSGQLASYEQYFGPGTRLTVT.

The chain combines TRBV4-2 with TRBJ2-1, with TRBD1 matching over 8 bases. Germline V gene sequence: CDR1 LGHNA, CDR2 YNFKEQ. The trim removed 2 bases at V and 3 bases at J, leaving 6 bases unmatched. CDR3 length: 16 residues. The CDR3 DNA is TGTGCCAGCAGCCAATCCGGGACAGGCGACTACAATGAGCAGTTCTTC. It codes for CASSQSGTGDYNEQFF.

As for this clone: An end of the junction differs from the germline gene, which may be a read error. This chain uses TRBV7-7 with TRBJ2-7, with 9 bases matching TRBD1. Germline V gene lookup returns CDR1 SSHAT and CDR2 FNYEAQ (reference sequence). This CDR3 is built from 13 residues. Written as DNA, the CDR3 is TGTGCTAGCAGCACCGGGACAGGGAACGAGCAGTACTTC. Translated, it gives CASSTGTGNEQYF.

The CDR3: CASQADSSYNEQFF. In nucleotides, the CDR3 is TGTGCCAGCCAAGCGGATAGCTCCTACAATGAGCAGTTCTTC. The chain couples TRBV7-9 to TRBJ2-1; tentatively, D is TRBD2 (5 bases). The ends were cut back, 8 bases at V and 0 bases at J, with 11 bases in the middle. Germline values: CDR1 SEHNR, CDR2 FQNEAQ (reference sequence). The CDR3 runs to 14 residues.

The V call is TRBV7-2, the J call TRBJ2-2, with a possible D match to TRBD2 (5 bases). The V and J ends lost 4 bases and 7 bases respectively, with 13 bases between them. CDR3 length: 14 amino acids. Germline V gene data show CDR1 as SGHTA and CDR2 as FQGNSA. The CDR3 loop reads CASSSDSLGGELFF. The CDR3 DNA reads as TGTGCCAGCAGCTCGGACTCCCTCGGCGGGGAGCTGTTTTTT.

The V gene is TRBV6-5, the J gene TRBJ1-2; 8 nucleotides match TRBD1. V dropped 2 bases and J dropped 4; count of bases not matched to a gene: 3. CDR1 MNHEY and CDR2 SVGAGI come from the germline V gene. The CDR3 has 14 amino acids. The CDR3 sequence is CASSYRQGSYGYTF. The CDR3 DNA sequence: TGTGCCAGCAGTTACAGACAGGGGAGCTATGGCTACACCTTC.

This chain joins TRBV5-6 and TRBJ1-1; D is ambiguous. The length of the CDR3 is 13 residues. Germline V gives CDR1 SGHDT, CDR2 YYEEEE. V gave up 0 bases and J gave up 4 bases, with 7 bases separating them. CDR3 DNA sequence: TGTGCCAGCAGCTTGGGGGGAGGCACTGAAGCTTTCTTT. Translation gives CASSLGGGTEAFF.

The chain has TRBV2 and TRBJ2-7, with 9 bases matching TRBD2. The CDR3 loop spans 15 amino acids. J was trimmed by 3 bases and V by 3 bases; bases with no gene match: 6. Germline values: CDR1 SNHLY, CDR2 FYNNEI. CDR3 sequence: CASSDWASGDYEQYF. In nucleotides, the CDR3 is TGTGCCAGCAGTGATTGGGCTAGCGGGGACTACGAGCAGTACTTC.

V usage is TRBV9 and J usage is TRBJ2-7; 8 positions agree with TRBD2. The CDR3 extends over 14 amino acids. CDR1 SGDLS and CDR2 YYNGEE come from the germline V gene. Trimming cost V 4 bases and J 5 bases; bases outside gene matches: 8. CDR3 amino acids: CASSTRTSFDEQYF. For the CDR3, the DNA is TGTGCCAGCAGCACCCGGACTAGCTTCGACGAGCAGTACTTC.

This chain links TRBV10-1 with TRBJ2-7; D perhaps matches TRBD1 (6 bases). In germline, CDR1 is WNHNN, CDR2 SYGVQD (reference sequence). With 2 bases removed from V and 6 bases from J, the gap between germline ends came to 14 bases. The CDR3 extends over 14 amino acids. The CDR3 region has the DNA TGCGCCAGCAGTGAGGGGTCAGGGGTAGGCGAGCAGTACTTC. It translates to CASSEGSGVGEQYF.

This chain joins TRBV6-5 and TRBJ1-3; possibly TRBD1 for D (5 bases). Germline V gives CDR1 MNHEY, CDR2 SVGAGI. The V end lost 0 bases, the J end lost 4 bases, and 13 bases lay between the germline ends. This CDR3 region has 16 residues. The CDR3 sequence is CASSYSWAGIGNTIYF. Here the CDR3 DNA reads TGTGCCAGCAGTTACTCCTGGGCAGGGATCGGAAACACCATATATTTT.

The genes are TRBV6-4 and TRBJ2-3; unclear D gene. Germline CDR1 reads MRHNA; CDR2 reads SNTAGT. V lost 3 bases to trimming and J lost 2 bases, with 6 bases between them. The CDR3 length is 13 residues. CDR3: CASSESDTDTQYF. The DNA of the CDR3 is TGTGCCAGCAGTGAAAGCGACACAGATACGCAGTATTTT.

The chain links TRBV6-1 to TRBJ1-5; tentatively, D is TRBD1 (6 bases). Germline loops: CDR1 MNHNS, CDR2 SASEGT. With 2 bases removed from V and 5 bases from J, the gap between germline ends came to 10 bases. The CDR3 has 14 amino acids. The CDR3 DNA sequence: TGTGCCAGCAGTGAAATGGGGGCGGATCAGCCCCAGCATTTT. Translating gives CASSEMGADQPQHF.

The chain employs TRBV4-3 and TRBJ1-6; no clear D. The V end was cut by 1 base, the J end by 7 bases, with 11 bases between. Germline V lookup: CDR1 LGHNA, CDR2 YSLEER. This CDR3 is 15 amino acids long. The CDR3 coding sequence is TGCGCCAGCAGCCAAGTTTTACAGCCGAATTCACCCCTCCACTTT. Amino acid sequence: CASSQVLQPNSPLHF.